The count of the clone carrying this TCR beta chain is one. No antigen is known for it. The CDR3 sequence is 16 residues long. With V trimmed by 0 bases and J by 6 bases, 12 bases remained unmatched. Germline V gene sequence: CDR1 GTSNPN, CDR2 SVGIG (reference sequence). This sample is part of a study of cytomegalovirus exposure and HLA in healthy donors. Study-wide results and caveats: Per a prior analysis, the majority of TCR beta V segments were productive roughly 90% or roughly 30% of the time. What a later analysis reportedly showed was that an Asian-associated ancestry cluster had fewer N-insertions than the roughly 720-donor mean. V- and J-gene trimming of TCR beta was linked (in a later analysis) to a missense DCLRE1C variant. Researchers reported in a later analysis that common viral pathogens appeared linked to several top clusters.

PCR involved 60 Vbeta and 13 Jbeta primers. The table came from immunoSEQ multiplex PCR; TCRdb's copy has only in-frame clones and leaves some out. The sample lists about 140,000 clones, about 70% seen once, with under 4.5% in the top ten. Source material: PBMCs. V gene TRBV30 combines with J gene TRBJ2-3; 7 nucleotides match TRBD2. The source is a man between 18 and 35 years old in good health and CMV-seronegative. This CDR3 is CAWSVQFAGARDTQYF. The CDR3 DNA follows: TGTGCCTGGAGTGTACAATTTGCGGGAGCCCGGGATACGCAGTATTTT.